Below are 17 T cell receptor beta chains sequenced from a single sample in a study of T-cell memory formation after mild COVID-19. TCRdb used MiXCR to reprocess the 5' RACE reads, holding one entry per CDR3 protein. The sample carries under 550,000 distinct CDR3 sequences, roughly 18% recorded once. Sequenced material: PBMCs or a T cell subset sorted from them (not recorded which). These receptors all come from a man aged 18 to 29 who had mild COVID-19 (a few samples of this study predate the infection). Cell type and time point are not known.

This clonotype occurred a few times. The gene calls are TRBV4-3 and TRBJ2-3; D unclear. This CDR3 spans 13 amino acids. Germline-derived CDR1 and CDR2 are LGHNA and YSLEER. V was clipped by 0 bases and J by 4 bases, with 5 bases between them. CDR3 in amino acids: CASSQDYADTQYF. For the CDR3, the DNA is TGCGCCAGCAGCCAAGATTATGCAGATACGCAGTATTTT.

This clonotype appeared many times. The chain links TRBV5-1 to TRBJ2-3; 10 bases align to TRBD2. The CDR3 covers 15 residues. V shed 5 bases, J shed 1 base, and the junction held 4 bases outside the gene matches. Looked up from germline, CDR1 is SGHRS and CDR2 is YFSETQ. This chain's CDR3 is CASRSGTSGTDTQYF. The CDR3 DNA reads TGCGCCAGCAGATCCGGGACTAGCGGCACAGATACGCAGTATTTT.

This clonotype was detected a few times. The chain recombines TRBV5-6 with TRBJ2-5; unclear D gene. The CDR3 spans 12 residues. Trimming removed 2 bases from V and 7 bases from J, with 9 bases in between. CDR1 SGHDT and CDR2 YYEEEE come from the germline V gene. CDR3 in DNA: TGTGCCAGCAGCTTTGACCCCTCGACCCAGTACTTC. It encodes CASSFDPSTQYF.

The gene calls are TRBV15 and TRBJ2-3; D perhaps matches TRBD1 (5 bases). CDR1 and CDR2 from the germline V gene are LNHNV and YYDKDF (reference sequence). Trimming pared 5 bases from V and 6 bases from J, leaving 9 bases between. The CDR3 runs 12 residues. The CDR3 coding sequence is TGTGCCACCAGCCATAAGGGGGATACGCAGTATTTT. Protein product: CATSHKGDTQYF.

This clonotype was counted a few times. This sequence joins TRBV7-2 and TRBJ2-7; the D call may be TRBD1 or TRBD2 (5 bases each). The CDR3 is 14 amino acids. The germline gives CDR1 SGHTA, CDR2 FQGNSA. V was clipped by 5 bases and J by 2 bases, with 13 bases between them. CDR3 nucleotide sequence: TGTGCCAGCAGCGCCTGGGACGGAGCCTACGAGCAGTACTTC. Its protein is CASSAWDGAYEQYF.

The chain recombines TRBV29-1 with TRBJ1-1; a weak D match, TRBD1 (5 bases). This CDR3 is 11 amino acids long. Germline CDR1 SQVTM, CDR2 ANQGSEA. V dropped 4 bases and J dropped 8 bases, with 11 bases sitting between them. CDR3: CSVAQVPEAFF. CDR3 nucleotides: TGCAGCGTTGCACAGGTTCCCGAAGCTTTCTTT.

In this sample, this clonotype turned up a few times. The chain carries TRBV20-1 and TRBJ2-4, with a tentative D call TRBD1 (6 bases). V lost 1 base and J 0 bases, leaving 10 bases between the germline ends. This CDR3 comprises 15 residues. CDR1 and CDR2 from the germline V gene are DFQATT and SNEGSKA (reference sequence). The CDR3 region has the DNA TGCAGTGCTAGAGGACAGGATGAAGCCAAAAACATTCAGTACTTC. As protein: CSARGQDEAKNIQYF.

This clonotype appeared many times. The CDR3 is CASSRTGAEAFF. Written as DNA, the CDR3 is TGTGCCAGCAGCCGCACCGGGGCTGAAGCTTTCTTT. The chain has TRBV7-9 and TRBJ1-1; no reliable D call. The CDR3 runs to 12 residues. Germline CDR1 and CDR2: SEHNR and FQNEAQ (reference sequence). V lost 5 bases to trimming and J lost 6 bases, with 10 bases between them.

This clonotype occurred a few times. The chain combines TRBV20-1 with TRBJ2-3; 8 nucleotides agree with TRBD2. CDR1 is DFQATT and CDR2 is SNEGSKA in the germline V gene (reference sequence). The CDR3 covers 14 residues. With 6 bases clipped from V and 2 bases from J, the junction kept 7 bases outside the gene matches. CDR3 in amino acids: CSASGGQNTDTQYF. DNA of the CDR3: TGCAGTGCAAGCGGGGGACAAAACACAGATACGCAGTATTTT.

This clonotype was picked up a small number of times. The chain recombines TRBV6-1 with TRBJ2-5, with TRBD1 matching 9 bases. The V gene's germline CDR1 is MNHNS and CDR2 SASEGT. Trimming cost V 10 bases and J 2 bases; bases outside gene matches: 8. This CDR3 has 14 amino acids. The CDR3: CATTDRGRQETQYF. CDR3 DNA sequence: TGTGCCACTACAGACAGGGGGAGGCAAGAGACCCAGTACTTC.

In this sample, this clonotype turned up a few times. V and J are TRBV20-1 and TRBJ1-2, with D tentatively TRBD1 (5 bases). The ends were cut back, 6 bases at V and 2 bases at J, with 13 bases in the middle. Per the germline V gene, CDR1 is DFQATT and CDR2 is SNEGSKA (reference sequence). The CDR3 has 13 amino acids. CDR3 nucleotides: TGCAGTGCCTCTCCCCCAGGGAACTATGGCTACACCTTC. Amino acid sequence: CSASPPGNYGYTF.

This chain links TRBV9 with TRBJ2-5; 11 positions agree with TRBD2. Germline lookup yields CDR1 SGDLS and CDR2 YYNGEE. Trimming cost V 0 bases and J 5 bases; bases outside gene matches: 3. The CDR3 spans 15 residues. The CDR3 sequence is CASSVGLAGGETQYF. CDR3 bases: TGTGCCAGCAGCGTAGGGCTAGCGGGGGGTGAGACCCAGTACTTC.

This clonotype appeared a few times. The V gene is TRBV4-3, the J gene TRBJ2-1; D could derive from TRBD1 or TRBD2 (6 bases each). CDR1 LGHNA and CDR2 YSLEER come from the germline V gene. CDR3 length: 17 residues. Deletions cut 0 bases from V and 9 bases from J, with 21 bases between. The DNA of the CDR3 is TGCGCCAGCAGCCAAGACCCGTGGGGGGCCGTCGGGGGTGAGCAGTTCTTC. Translation: CASSQDPWGAVGGEQFF.

The chain joins TRBV3-1 to TRBJ2-5; 7 nucleotides align to TRBD2. This CDR3 contains 15 residues. Germline V gene lookup returns CDR1 LGHDT and CDR2 YNNKEL (reference sequence). V was clipped by 1 base and J by 3 bases; unmatched bases: 5. DNA of the CDR3: TGTGCCAGCAGCCAAGTTTCTAGCGGCGAAGAGACCCAGTACTTC. This sequence encodes CASSQVSSGEETQYF.

This clonotype was seen a few times. The chain joins TRBV5-1 to TRBJ1-2; 8 positions match TRBD1. Germline V lookup: CDR1 SGHRS, CDR2 YFSETQ. V dropped 0 bases and J dropped 5; count of bases not matched to a gene: 6. The CDR3 is made up of 15 amino acids. The CDR3 nucleotides are TGCGCCAGCAGCTTGGAGGACAGGGCAGGGTATGGCTACACCTTC. Its translation: CASSLEDRAGYGYTF.

The chain recombines TRBV2 with TRBJ2-5; D is unresolved. Germline V lookup: CDR1 SNHLY, CDR2 FYNNEI. V was trimmed by 2 bases and J by 0 bases, leaving 4 bases between them. The length of the CDR3 is 13 residues. Here the CDR3 reads CASSETNQETQYF. CDR3 nucleotide sequence: TGTGCCAGCAGTGAAACGAACCAAGAGACCCAGTACTTC.

V is TRBV20-1 and J is TRBJ2-7, with a possible D match to TRBD2 (5 bases). V dropped 7 bases and J dropped 5 bases, with 12 bases sitting between them. This CDR3 region has 11 residues. Looked up from germline, CDR1 is DFQATT and CDR2 is SNEGSKA (reference sequence). For the CDR3, the DNA is TGCAGTGACCTACTAGTTGACGAGCAGTACGTC. Translating it yields CSDLLVDEQYV.